The clone carrying this T cell receptor (beta chain) was seen only a few times. A mixed TRB-A/B primer pool amplified rearranged TRB by multiplex touch-down PCR. One entry per CDR3 protein, called by TCRdb with MiXCR from the multiplex PCR reads. The sample carries roughly 15,000 distinct CDR3 sequences, about 50% recorded once. This sample is part of a study of T cell repertoires in aging, cancer and after chemotherapy. The V end was cut by 6 bases, the J end by 1 base, with 9 bases between. This CDR3 spans 13 amino acids. CDR1 and CDR2 (germline): LNHDA, SQIVND (reference sequence). TCR beta rearrangements were amplified from peripheral blood genomic DNA.

The chain recombines TRBV19 with TRBJ2-5; tentatively, D is TRBD2 (5 bases). The TCR sequence derives from a human donor in good health. The source material was blood. Here the CDR3 DNA reads TGTGCCAGTAGGATGCGGGCCCAAGAGACCCAGTACTTC. Its protein is CASRMRAQETQYF.